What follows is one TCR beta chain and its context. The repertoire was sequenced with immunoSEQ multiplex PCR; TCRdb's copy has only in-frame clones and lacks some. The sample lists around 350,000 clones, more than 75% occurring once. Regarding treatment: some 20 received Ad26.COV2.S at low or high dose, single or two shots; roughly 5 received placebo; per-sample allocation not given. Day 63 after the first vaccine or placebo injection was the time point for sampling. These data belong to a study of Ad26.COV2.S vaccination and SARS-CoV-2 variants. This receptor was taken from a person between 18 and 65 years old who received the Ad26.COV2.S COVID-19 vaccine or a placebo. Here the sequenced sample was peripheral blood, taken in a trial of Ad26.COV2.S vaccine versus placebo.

This CDR3 is CASSLAGNEAFF. The CDR3 coding sequence is TGCGCCAGCAGCTTGGCAGGGAATGAAGCTTTCTTT. The rearrangement uses TRBV5-1 and TRBJ1-1; D is perhaps TRBD1 (5 bases). This CDR3 has 12 amino acids. From germline, CDR1 is SGHRS and CDR2 YFSETQ. V lost 0 bases to trimming and J lost 7 bases, with 7 bases between them.